Listed below are T cell receptor beta chains from one sample, sequenced in a study of control samples from healthy donors and cancer patients. Assay: immunoSEQ multiplex PCR; the TCRdb copy retains only in-frame clones and omits some. The table lists more than 9,500 clones, roughly 90% of them singletons. The sample consisted of formalin-fixed, paraffin-embedded tissue. Receptors were obtained from a male donor with melanoma. CDR3s include the opening cysteine and the closing phenylalanine or tryptophan. The D gene is left open where the match is weak. The size of a clone is reported for some rows only, either as once, few or many, or as a class for expanded clones.

cdr3_aa: CASSLSGFYYGYTF
j_call: TRBJ1-2
d_call: .
cdr3_length: 14
v_call: TRBV27
clone_size: .

cdr3_aa: CASSLTGESPLHF
j_call: TRBJ1-6
d_call: .
cdr3_length: 13
v_call: TRBV5-1
clone_size: .

cdr3_aa: CASSLITGTNEQYF
j_call: TRBJ2-7
d_call: .
cdr3_length: 14
v_call: TRBV5-5
clone_size: .

cdr3_aa: CASSQKSRAGGYNEQFF
j_call: TRBJ2-1
d_call: .
cdr3_length: 17
v_call: TRBV4-3
clone_size: .

cdr3_aa: CASSPRGTQYF
j_call: TRBJ2-3
d_call: .
cdr3_length: 11
v_call: TRBV6-2/TRBV6-3
clone_size: .

cdr3_aa: CASSLLAGVPGANVLTF
j_call: TRBJ2-6
d_call: TRBD2
cdr3_length: 17
v_call: TRBV7-3
clone_size: .

cdr3_aa: CASTPGTGFDNEQFF
j_call: TRBJ2-1
d_call: TRBD1
cdr3_length: 15
v_call: TRBV11-3
clone_size: .

cdr3_aa: CASSKVYYNEQFF
j_call: TRBJ2-1
d_call: .
cdr3_length: 13
v_call: TRBV19
clone_size: .

cdr3_aa: CASSYSQEEAFF
j_call: TRBJ1-1
d_call: .
cdr3_length: 12
v_call: TRBV6-5
clone_size: .

cdr3_aa: CASSFRGYTGELFF
j_call: TRBJ2-2
d_call: .
cdr3_length: 14
v_call: TRBV7-2
clone_size: .

cdr3_aa: CATSLGLAGEQYF
j_call: TRBJ2-7
d_call: TRBD2
cdr3_length: 13
v_call: TRBV15
clone_size: .

cdr3_aa: CATSDPGLAGGDTQYF
j_call: TRBJ2-3
d_call: TRBD2
cdr3_length: 16
v_call: TRBV24-1
clone_size: .

cdr3_aa: CASSQEPGRREKLFF
j_call: TRBJ1-4
d_call: .
cdr3_length: 15
v_call: TRBV4-3
clone_size: once

cdr3_aa: CASSQQNQQETQYF
j_call: TRBJ2-5
d_call: .
cdr3_length: 14
v_call: TRBV14
clone_size: .

cdr3_aa: CAISVSPRVEQYF
j_call: TRBJ2-7
d_call: .
cdr3_length: 13
v_call: TRBV10-3
clone_size: .

cdr3_aa: CASSEAGGTSGRTQYF
j_call: TRBJ2-3
d_call: TRBD2
cdr3_length: 16
v_call: TRBV6-1
clone_size: .

cdr3_aa: CSVTTRGAGEKLFF
j_call: TRBJ1-4
d_call: .
cdr3_length: 14
v_call: TRBV29-1
clone_size: .

cdr3_aa: CASSQVRLYEYSDNSPLHF
j_call: TRBJ1-6
d_call: .
cdr3_length: 19
v_call: TRBV4-2
clone_size: .

cdr3_aa: CASSHRTGRHTEAFF
j_call: TRBJ1-1
d_call: TRBD1
cdr3_length: 15
v_call: TRBV6-5
clone_size: .

cdr3_aa: CAISASAGHPDTQYF
j_call: TRBJ2-3
d_call: .
cdr3_length: 15
v_call: TRBV10-3
clone_size: .

cdr3_aa: CASNLSYRNTGELFF
j_call: TRBJ2-2
d_call: .
cdr3_length: 15
v_call: TRBV7-9
clone_size: .

cdr3_aa: CASSTDPLNPNQPQHF
j_call: TRBJ1-5
d_call: .
cdr3_length: 16
v_call: TRBV2
clone_size: .

cdr3_aa: CASSGRGGQQFF
j_call: TRBJ2-1
d_call: TRBD2
cdr3_length: 12
v_call: TRBV19
clone_size: .

cdr3_aa: CASSNAGGTEAFF
j_call: TRBJ1-1
d_call: .
cdr3_length: 13
v_call: TRBV28
clone_size: once

cdr3_aa: CASSQDLGLAGEPPDTQYF
j_call: TRBJ2-3
d_call: TRBD2
cdr3_length: 19
v_call: TRBV3-1/TRBV3-2
clone_size: .

cdr3_aa: CAIRDNGQPNTEAFF
j_call: TRBJ1-1
d_call: .
cdr3_length: 15
v_call: TRBV10-3
clone_size: .

cdr3_aa: CASSSAPTGRTYNEQFF
j_call: TRBJ2-1
d_call: .
cdr3_length: 17
v_call: TRBV5-1
clone_size: .

cdr3_aa: CATSDGLNYGYTF
j_call: TRBJ1-2
d_call: .
cdr3_length: 13
v_call: TRBV10-3
clone_size: few

cdr3_aa: CASSLRQGMTDTQYF
j_call: TRBJ2-3
d_call: TRBD1
cdr3_length: 15
v_call: TRBV11-3
clone_size: .

cdr3_aa: CASSQGEGSGYGYTF
j_call: TRBJ1-2
d_call: .
cdr3_length: 15
v_call: TRBV4-1
clone_size: .

cdr3_aa: CASSEYCSTNEKLFF
j_call: TRBJ1-4
d_call: .
cdr3_length: 15
v_call: TRBV21-1
clone_size: .

cdr3_aa: CASSIAGGPGTGELFF
j_call: TRBJ2-2
d_call: TRBD2
cdr3_length: 16
v_call: TRBV7-9
clone_size: .

cdr3_aa: CASSRQGDYNEQFF
j_call: TRBJ2-1
d_call: TRBD1
cdr3_length: 14
v_call: TRBV4-1
clone_size: .

cdr3_aa: CSVDSNYGYTF
j_call: TRBJ1-2
d_call: .
cdr3_length: 11
v_call: TRBV20-1
clone_size: once

cdr3_aa: CASSLLQGTYGYTF
j_call: TRBJ1-2
d_call: TRBD1
cdr3_length: 14
v_call: TRBV19
clone_size: .

cdr3_aa: CASGLAGGTDTQYF
j_call: TRBJ2-3
d_call: TRBD2
cdr3_length: 14
v_call: TRBV6-8
clone_size: .

cdr3_aa: CATSDLGIVCGYTF
j_call: TRBJ1-2
d_call: .
cdr3_length: 14
v_call: TRBV24-1
clone_size: .

cdr3_aa: CASSQGPLSGTKAFF
j_call: TRBJ1-1
d_call: .
cdr3_length: 15
v_call: TRBV7-9
clone_size: .

cdr3_aa: CASSPPEGSKTQYF
j_call: TRBJ2-5
d_call: .
cdr3_length: 14
v_call: TRBV18
clone_size: .

cdr3_aa: CASSRGTGYGYTF
j_call: TRBJ1-2
d_call: TRBD1
cdr3_length: 13
v_call: TRBV11-1
clone_size: .

cdr3_aa: CASSQEDTETQYF
j_call: TRBJ2-5
d_call: .
cdr3_length: 13
v_call: TRBV14
clone_size: .

cdr3_aa: CASSWEGGASSPLHF
j_call: TRBJ1-6
d_call: TRBD1
cdr3_length: 15
v_call: TRBV5-1
clone_size: .

cdr3_aa: CASSGGSYNEQFF
j_call: TRBJ2-1
d_call: TRBD2
cdr3_length: 13
v_call: TRBV9
clone_size: once

cdr3_aa: CASSEAARGVYTEAFF
j_call: TRBJ1-1
d_call: .
cdr3_length: 16
v_call: TRBV2
clone_size: .

cdr3_aa: CASSGEAGGRYNEQFF
j_call: TRBJ2-1
d_call: TRBD2
cdr3_length: 16
v_call: TRBV9
clone_size: .

cdr3_aa: CASSLGTIPSSTDTQYF
j_call: TRBJ2-3
d_call: .
cdr3_length: 17
v_call: TRBV5-1
clone_size: .

cdr3_aa: CATWVSSTEAFF
j_call: TRBJ1-1
d_call: .
cdr3_length: 12
v_call: TRBV12-3/TRBV12-4
clone_size: .

cdr3_aa: CATETSGISTQYF
j_call: TRBJ2-3
d_call: TRBD2
cdr3_length: 13
v_call: TRBV24-1
clone_size: .

cdr3_aa: CASGLEGGYGTEAFF
j_call: TRBJ1-1
d_call: .
cdr3_length: 15
v_call: TRBV6-5
clone_size: .

cdr3_aa: CSVEQGNSYEQYF
j_call: TRBJ2-7
d_call: .
cdr3_length: 13
v_call: TRBV29-1
clone_size: .

cdr3_aa: CASSPPDDNEQFF
j_call: TRBJ2-1
d_call: .
cdr3_length: 13
v_call: TRBV12-3/TRBV12-4
clone_size: .

cdr3_aa: CASLQQNEQFF
j_call: TRBJ2-1
d_call: .
cdr3_length: 11
v_call: TRBV18
clone_size: .

cdr3_aa: CATSESAGGPIGELFF
j_call: TRBJ2-2
d_call: TRBD2
cdr3_length: 16
v_call: TRBV24-1
clone_size: once